Listed below are T cell receptor beta chains from one sample, sequenced in a study of T cell repertoires in cytomegalovirus infection. TCRdb analysed the reads with MiXCR anew, one entry per CDR3 protein. This table holds over 55,000 distinct CDR3 sequences, roughly a fifth found once. Their recognized antigens are unknown. Sequencing used CD8+ T cells from cultured PBMCs, obtained from culture after CMV antigen stimulation. These receptors were taken from a human donor in good health (CMV status not recorded). Some clones in this sample may be carry-over from other donors' samples. Each CDR3 is given with its conserved first and last residue. The D gene is left open where the match is weak. Some rows have no size entry. The others give once, few or many, or a class for an expanded clone.

TRBJ2-2 | TRBD1 | TRBV6-2/TRBV6-3 | NA | TGTGCCAGCAGTTCGGACAGGGACGCGAACACCGGGGAGCTGTTTTTT | CASSSDRDANTGELFF
TRBJ2-3 | NA | TRBV12-3/TRBV12-4 | few | TGTGCCAGCACCTCATATGCAGGGAAGGATACGCAGTATTTT | CASTSYAGKDTQYF
TRBJ1-2 | NA | TRBV28 | many | TGTGCCAGCAGTTTTGGTTCGGGGAGGCAAATTCTTTATGGCTACACCTTC | CASSFGSGRQILYGYTF
TRBJ1-2 | NA | TRBV11-2 | few | TGTGCCAGCAGCTTACTACCCGGGACCCATGGCTACACCTTC | CASSLLPGTHGYTF
TRBJ2-7 | NA | TRBV7-2 | NA | TGTGCCAGCAGCTTCCAACCGGGACACCTCTACGAGCAGTACTTC | CASSFQPGHLYEQYF
TRBJ1-1 | NA | TRBV7-9 | few | TGTGCCAGCAGCGACAGGAAGGACGGGCACACTGAAGCTTTCTTT | CASSDRKDGHTEAFF
TRBJ1-1 | NA | TRBV2 | NA | TGTGCCAGCCCGAATAGAAGGGAGAACACTGAAGCTTTCTTT | CASPNRRENTEAFF
TRBJ2-5 | NA | TRBV18 | NA | TGTGCCAGCTCACCGTTGAACAGACAAGAGACCCAGTACTTC | CASSPLNRQETQYF
TRBJ1-5 | NA | TRBV7-9 | NA | TGTGCCAGCAGCTTAGTTCAAGGGGGTGAACAGCCCCAGCATTTT | CASSLVQGGEQPQHF
TRBJ1-1 | NA | TRBV6-2/TRBV6-3 | NA | TGTGCCAGCAGTTACTCTCGACAGGAGACAGGTGACAACACTGAAGCTTTCTTT | CASSYSRQETGDNTEAFF
TRBJ2-3 | NA | TRBV4-1 | few | TGCGCCAGCAGCCCTCTCTACGGGGGAAGCACAGATACGCAGTATTTT | CASSPLYGGSTDTQYF
TRBJ1-2 | TRBD1 | TRBV20-1 | NA | TGCAGTGCTAGAGACCAAGGGACAGGTGGCTATGGCTACACCTTC | CSARDQGTGGYGYTF
TRBJ1-1 | NA | TRBV6-2/TRBV6-3 | NA | TGTGCCAGCAGTTACCCGCGGACGGTGAACACTGAAGCTTTCTTT | CASSYPRTVNTEAFF
TRBJ1-1 | NA | TRBV7-8 | few | TGTGCCAGCTGCCTAGCTTACGTCGGAACTGAAGCTTTCTTT | CASCLAYVGTEAFF